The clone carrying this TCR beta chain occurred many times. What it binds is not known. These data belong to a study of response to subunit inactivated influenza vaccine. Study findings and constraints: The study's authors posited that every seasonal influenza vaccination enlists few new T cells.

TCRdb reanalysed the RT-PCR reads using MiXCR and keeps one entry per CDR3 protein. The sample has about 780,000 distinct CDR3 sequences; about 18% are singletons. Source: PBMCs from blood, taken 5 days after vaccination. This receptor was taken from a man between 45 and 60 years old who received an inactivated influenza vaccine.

CDR3 loop: CASSLAGDYVSGANVLTF. CDR3 nucleotides: TGCGCCAGCAGCTTGGCGGGGGATTACGTCTCTGGGGCCAACGTCCTGACTTTC. The V call is TRBV5-1, the J call TRBJ2-6; D perhaps matches TRBD2 (6 bases). Per the germline V gene, CDR1 is SGHRS and CDR2 is YFSETQ. Trimming cost V 0 bases and J 0 bases, with 13 bases left between them. This CDR3 region has 18 residues.